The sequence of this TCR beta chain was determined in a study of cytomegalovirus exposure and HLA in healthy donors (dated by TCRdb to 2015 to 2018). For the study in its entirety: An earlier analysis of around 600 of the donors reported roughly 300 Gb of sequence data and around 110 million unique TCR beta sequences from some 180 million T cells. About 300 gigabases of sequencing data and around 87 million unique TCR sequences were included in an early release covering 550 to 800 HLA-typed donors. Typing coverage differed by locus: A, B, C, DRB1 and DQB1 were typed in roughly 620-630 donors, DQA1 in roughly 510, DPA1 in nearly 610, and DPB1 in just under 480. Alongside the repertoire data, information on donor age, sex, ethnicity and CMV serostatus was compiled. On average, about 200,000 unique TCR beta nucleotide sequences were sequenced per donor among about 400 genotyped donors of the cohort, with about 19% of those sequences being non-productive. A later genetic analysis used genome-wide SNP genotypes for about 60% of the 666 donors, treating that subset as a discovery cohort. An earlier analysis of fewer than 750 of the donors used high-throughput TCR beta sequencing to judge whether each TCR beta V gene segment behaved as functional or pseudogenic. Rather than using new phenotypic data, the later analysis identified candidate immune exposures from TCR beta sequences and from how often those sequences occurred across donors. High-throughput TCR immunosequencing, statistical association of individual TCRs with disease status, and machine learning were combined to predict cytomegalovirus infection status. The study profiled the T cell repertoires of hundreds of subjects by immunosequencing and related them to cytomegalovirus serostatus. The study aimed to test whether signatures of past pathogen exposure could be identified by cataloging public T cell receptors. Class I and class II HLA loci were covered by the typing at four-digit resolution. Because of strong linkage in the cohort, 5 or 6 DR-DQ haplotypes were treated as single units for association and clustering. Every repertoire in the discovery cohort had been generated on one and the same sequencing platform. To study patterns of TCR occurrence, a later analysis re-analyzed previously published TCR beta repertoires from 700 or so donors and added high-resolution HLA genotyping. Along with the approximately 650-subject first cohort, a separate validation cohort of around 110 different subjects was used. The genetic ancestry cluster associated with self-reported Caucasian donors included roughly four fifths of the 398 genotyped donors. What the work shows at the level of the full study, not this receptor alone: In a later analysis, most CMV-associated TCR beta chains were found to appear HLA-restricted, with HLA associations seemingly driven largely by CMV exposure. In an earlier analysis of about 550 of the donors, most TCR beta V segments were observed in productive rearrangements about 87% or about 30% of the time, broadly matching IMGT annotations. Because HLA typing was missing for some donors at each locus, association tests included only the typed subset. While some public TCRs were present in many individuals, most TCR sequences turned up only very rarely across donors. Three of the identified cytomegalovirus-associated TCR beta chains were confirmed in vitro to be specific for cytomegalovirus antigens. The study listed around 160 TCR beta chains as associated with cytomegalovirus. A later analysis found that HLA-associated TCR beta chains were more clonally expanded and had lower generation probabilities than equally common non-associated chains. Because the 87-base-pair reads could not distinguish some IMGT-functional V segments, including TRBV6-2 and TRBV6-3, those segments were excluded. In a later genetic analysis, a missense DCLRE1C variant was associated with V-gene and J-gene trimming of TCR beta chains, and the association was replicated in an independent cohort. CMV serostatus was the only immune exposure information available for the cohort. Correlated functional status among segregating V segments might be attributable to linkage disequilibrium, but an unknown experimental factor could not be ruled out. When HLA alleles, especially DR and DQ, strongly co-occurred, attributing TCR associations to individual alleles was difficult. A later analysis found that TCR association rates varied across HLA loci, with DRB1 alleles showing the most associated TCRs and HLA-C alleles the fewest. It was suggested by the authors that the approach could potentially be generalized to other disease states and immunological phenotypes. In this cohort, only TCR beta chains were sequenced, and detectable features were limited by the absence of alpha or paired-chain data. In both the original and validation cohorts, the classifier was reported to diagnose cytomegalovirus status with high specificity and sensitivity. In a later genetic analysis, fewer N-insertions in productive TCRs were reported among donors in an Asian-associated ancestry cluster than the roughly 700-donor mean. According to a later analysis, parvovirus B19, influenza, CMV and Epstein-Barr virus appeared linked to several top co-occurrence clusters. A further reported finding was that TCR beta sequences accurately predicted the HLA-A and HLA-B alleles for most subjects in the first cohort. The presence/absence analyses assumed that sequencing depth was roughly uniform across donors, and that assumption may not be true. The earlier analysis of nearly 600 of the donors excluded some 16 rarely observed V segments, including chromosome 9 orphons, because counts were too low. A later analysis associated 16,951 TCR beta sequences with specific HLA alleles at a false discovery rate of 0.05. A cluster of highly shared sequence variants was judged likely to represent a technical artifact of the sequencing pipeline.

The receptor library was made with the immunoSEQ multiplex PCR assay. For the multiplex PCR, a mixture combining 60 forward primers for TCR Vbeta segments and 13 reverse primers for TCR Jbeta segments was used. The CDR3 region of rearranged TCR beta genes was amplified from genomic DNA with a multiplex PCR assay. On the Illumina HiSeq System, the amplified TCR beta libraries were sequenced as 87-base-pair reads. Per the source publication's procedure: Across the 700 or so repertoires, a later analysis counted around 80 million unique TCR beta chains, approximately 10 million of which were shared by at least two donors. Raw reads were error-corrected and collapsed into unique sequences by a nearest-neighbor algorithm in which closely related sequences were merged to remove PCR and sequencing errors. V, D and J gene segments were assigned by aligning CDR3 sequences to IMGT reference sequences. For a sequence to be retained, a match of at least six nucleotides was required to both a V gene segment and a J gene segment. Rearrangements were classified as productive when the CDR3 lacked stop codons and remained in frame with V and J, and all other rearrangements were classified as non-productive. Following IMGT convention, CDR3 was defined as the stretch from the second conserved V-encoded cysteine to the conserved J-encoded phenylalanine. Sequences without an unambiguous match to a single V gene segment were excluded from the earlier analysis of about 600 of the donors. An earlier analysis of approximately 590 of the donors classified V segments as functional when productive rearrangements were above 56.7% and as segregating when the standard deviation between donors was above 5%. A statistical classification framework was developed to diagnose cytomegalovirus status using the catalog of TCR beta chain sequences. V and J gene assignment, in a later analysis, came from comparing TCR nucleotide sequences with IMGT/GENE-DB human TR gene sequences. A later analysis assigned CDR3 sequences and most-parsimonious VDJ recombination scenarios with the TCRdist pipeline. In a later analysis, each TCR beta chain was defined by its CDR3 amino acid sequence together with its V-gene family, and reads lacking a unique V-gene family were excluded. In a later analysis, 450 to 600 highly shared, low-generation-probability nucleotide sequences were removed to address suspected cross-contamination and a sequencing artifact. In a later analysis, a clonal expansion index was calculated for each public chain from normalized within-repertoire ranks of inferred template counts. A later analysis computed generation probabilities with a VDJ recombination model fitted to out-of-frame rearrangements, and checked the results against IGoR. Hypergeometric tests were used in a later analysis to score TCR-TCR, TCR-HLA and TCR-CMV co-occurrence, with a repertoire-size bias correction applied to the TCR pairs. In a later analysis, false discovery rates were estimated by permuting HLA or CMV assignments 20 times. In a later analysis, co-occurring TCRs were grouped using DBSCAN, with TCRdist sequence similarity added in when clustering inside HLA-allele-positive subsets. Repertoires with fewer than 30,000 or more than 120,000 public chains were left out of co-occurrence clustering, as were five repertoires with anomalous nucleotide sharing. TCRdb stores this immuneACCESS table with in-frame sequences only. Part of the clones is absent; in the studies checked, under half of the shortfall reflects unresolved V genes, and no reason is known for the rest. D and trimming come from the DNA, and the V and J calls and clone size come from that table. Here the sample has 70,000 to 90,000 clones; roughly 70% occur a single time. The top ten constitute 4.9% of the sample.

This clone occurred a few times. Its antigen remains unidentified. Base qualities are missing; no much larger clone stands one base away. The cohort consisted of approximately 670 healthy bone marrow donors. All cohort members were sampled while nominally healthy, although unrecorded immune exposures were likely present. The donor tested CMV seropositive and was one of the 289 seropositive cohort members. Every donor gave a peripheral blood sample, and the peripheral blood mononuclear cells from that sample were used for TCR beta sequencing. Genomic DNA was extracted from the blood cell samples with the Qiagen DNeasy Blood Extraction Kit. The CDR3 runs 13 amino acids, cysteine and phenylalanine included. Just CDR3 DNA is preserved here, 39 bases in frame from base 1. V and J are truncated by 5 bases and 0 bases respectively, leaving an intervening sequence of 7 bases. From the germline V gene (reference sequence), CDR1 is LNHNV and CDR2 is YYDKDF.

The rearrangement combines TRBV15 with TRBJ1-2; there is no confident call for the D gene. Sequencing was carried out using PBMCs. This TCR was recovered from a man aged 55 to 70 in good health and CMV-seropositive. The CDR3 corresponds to CATSARTNYGYTF. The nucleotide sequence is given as TGTGCCACCAGCGCCAGGACTAACTATGGCTACACCTTC.